One T cell receptor (beta chain) is described in this entry. Its antigen remains unknown. This sample is drawn from a study of OX40 agonist ivuxolimab in advanced cancers. Points from the study as a whole: Dosing at 0.1 to 3.0 mg/kg was accompanied by clonal expansion of CD4+ and CD8+ blood T cells by week 6. Antigen specificity remained undetermined for the expanded peripheral T cells.

Germline V gene sequence: CDR1 MNHEY, CDR2 SVGAGI. The length of the CDR3 is 16 residues. The V and J ends lost 2 bases and 5 bases respectively, with 18 bases between them. This table comes from immunoSEQ multiplex PCR, and its TCRdb copy is limited to in-frame clones, with some not included. The table has 50,000 to 70,000 clones, 75% to 90% seen once. A history of autoimmune disease or systemic immunosuppression excluded patients. The TCR originated in an adult with an advanced solid tumor such as melanoma, head and neck, liver or kidney cancer. This chain joins TRBV6-5 and TRBJ1-2; D not resolved. Sequenced material: CD4+ or CD8+ T cells sorted from blood, taken in a trial of the OX40 agonist ivuxolimab. CDR3 bases: TGTGCCAGCAGTTACACCCGGTTTAGGAGCCCGTATGGCTACACCTTC. The encoded protein is CASSYTRFRSPYGYTF.